The 26 T cell receptor beta chains below were found in one sample sequenced in a study of cytomegalovirus exposure and HLA in healthy donors. The primer mix had 60 Vbeta and 13 Jbeta primers. Some clones are missing from TCRdb's copy, which holds only in-frame ones; the method was immunoSEQ multiplex PCR. The sample lists 110,000 to 150,000 clones; around four fifths were seen once. Sequenced sample: PBMCs. Source of these receptors: a boy aged 2-15 years in good health and CMV-seronegative.

This rearrangement joins TRBV5-8 to TRBJ2-1; TRBD2 is a possible D gene (6 bases). V gave up 0 bases and J gave up 8 bases, with 15 bases separating them. Germline V CDR1 and CDR2: SGHTS, YDEGEE. CDR3 length: 15 amino acids. For the CDR3, the DNA is TGTGCCAGCAGCTTGGGACTAGTCGTAATCCATGAGCAGTTCTTC. Encoded protein: CASSLGLVVIHEQFF.

This rearrangement joins TRBV14 to TRBJ2-1; D is perhaps TRBD2 (5 bases). The V end lost 0 bases, the J end lost 2 bases, and 11 bases lay between the germline ends. The CDR3 is 16 residues long. Germline CDR1 is SGHDN and CDR2 is FVKESK. The CDR3 region has the DNA TGTGCCAGCAGCCAAGATCTAGCCGGGACCTACAATGAGCAGTTCTTC. This gives the protein CASSQDLAGTYNEQFF.

The chain is built from TRBV5-1 and TRBJ2-2, with 9 bases matching TRBD2. Per the germline V gene, CDR1 is SGHRS and CDR2 is YFSETQ. This CDR3 region has 16 residues. V shed 1 base, J shed 6 bases, and the junction held 7 bases outside the gene matches. CDR3 nucleotide sequence: TGCGCCAGCAGCTTGTATGGCGGGGGGGCCGCCGGGGAGCTGTTTTTT. This sequence encodes CASSLYGGGAAGELFF.

This chain links TRBV7-7 with TRBJ2-5; D unclear. This CDR3 spans 11 amino acids. With 5 bases removed from V and 4 bases from J, the gap between germline ends came to 5 bases. From germline, CDR1 is SSHAT and CDR2 FNYEAQ (reference sequence). The CDR3 loop reads CASSPGETQYF. The DNA for the CDR3 is TGTGCCAGCAGCCCAGGAGAGACCCAGTACTTC.

The chain uses TRBV5-6 and TRBJ1-4; D is uncertain. The CDR3 spans 14 residues. From germline, CDR1 is SGHDT and CDR2 YYEEEE. The V gene lost 0 bases and the J gene lost 5 bases, with 8 bases spanning the gap. CDR3 nucleotides: TGTGCCAGCAGCTTGGGGTGGGCCAATGAAAAACTGTTTTTT. Protein sequence: CASSLGWANEKLFF.

This clone was detected a few times. J is TRBJ2-7 and V is TRBV20-1, with D uncertain. The length of the CDR3 is 11 residues. Germline CDR1 and CDR2: DFQATT and SNEGSKA (reference sequence). Trimming shortened V by 5 bases and J by 2 bases, and 7 bases separated the two germline ends. The CDR3 is CSAPDTYEQYF. CDR3 nucleotide sequence: TGCAGTGCTCCTGACACCTACGAGCAGTACTTC.

This chain uses TRBV27 with TRBJ2-5; TRBD1 matches at 7 bases. From germline, CDR1 is MNHEY and CDR2 SMNVEV (reference sequence). CDR3 size: 14 residues. Trimming at V came to 6 bases and at J to 2 bases, leaving 6 bases not matched to a gene. This CDR3 is CASRPGQRQETQYF. CDR3 DNA: TGTGCCAGCAGACCGGGACAGAGACAAGAGACCCAGTACTTC.

The gene calls are TRBV2 and TRBJ2-1, with 13 positions matching TRBD2. V shed 3 bases, J shed 5 bases, and the junction held 7 bases outside the gene matches. Per the germline V gene, CDR1 is SNHLY and CDR2 is FYNNEI. This CDR3 region has 17 residues. CDR3 residues: CASSEGTSGKRHNEQFF. Here the CDR3 DNA reads TGTGCCAGCAGTGAGGGGACTAGCGGGAAACGTCACAATGAGCAGTTCTTC. The full variable domain, with the rest looked up from reference TRBV2 and TRBJ2-1, is EPEVTQTPSHQVTQMGQEVILRCVPISNHLYFYWYRQILGQKVEFLVSFYNNEISEKSEIFDDQFSVERPDGSNFTLKIRSTKLEDSAMYFCASSEGTSGKRHNEQFFGPGTRLTVL.

V gene TRBV19 combines with J gene TRBJ1-1; no clear D gene. This CDR3 is built from 15 residues. CDR1 is LNHDA, CDR2 SQIVND, per germline (reference sequence). With 2 bases removed from V and 4 bases from J, the gap between germline ends came to 14 bases. CDR3 coding DNA: TGTGCCAGTAGTATACCGCCGGGGAGGCCCACTGAAGCTTTCTTT. Its protein product is CASSIPPGRPTEAFF. The whole variable domain, filled in from reference TRBV19 and TRBJ1-1, reads DGGITQSPKYLFRKEGQNVTLSCEQNLNHDAMYWYRQDPGQGLRLIYYSQIVNDFQKGDIAEGYSVSREKKESFPLTVTSAQKNPTAFYLCASSIPPGRPTEAFFGQGTRLTVV.

The CDR3 DNA follows: TGTGCCAGCAGCTTGACAGGGGGCAACACTGAAGCTTTCTTT. Residues: CASSLTGGNTEAFF. The chain has TRBV7-3 and TRBJ1-1; 10 nucleotides align to TRBD1. CDR3 length equals 14 residues. J gave up 2 bases and V 3 bases, and 0 bases lay outside the gene matches. Germline values: CDR1 SGHTA, CDR2 FQGTGA.

V and J are TRBV14 and TRBJ2-7; D may be TRBD2 (5 bases). Germline V gives CDR1 SGHDN, CDR2 FVKESK. Trimming cost V 3 bases and J 4 bases, with 13 bases left between them. The CDR3 is made up of 14 amino acids. This chain's CDR3 is CASSHREKRYEQYF. The CDR3, as DNA: TGTGCCAGCAGCCATCGGGAAAAACGATACGAGCAGTACTTC.

This clone was counted a few times. Distinct nucleotide sequences in the sample also encode this CDR3. The gene calls are TRBV6-4 and TRBJ2-3; the match to TRBD2 covers 13 bases. From germline, CDR1 is MRHNA and CDR2 SNTAGT. CDR3 size: 15 residues. With V trimmed by 2 bases and J by 4 bases, 0 bases remained unmatched. CDR3 sequence: CASSDTSGGADTQYF. Written as DNA, the CDR3 is TGTGCCAGCAGTGACACTAGCGGGGGGGCAGATACGCAGTATTTT.

The chain couples TRBV18 to TRBJ1-1; 7 bases agree with TRBD1. This CDR3 contains 12 residues. Losses at the gene ends were 3 bases for V and 6 bases for J; bases not matched to a gene: 1. From germline, CDR1 is KGHSH and CDR2 LQKENI. DNA for the CDR3: TGTGCCAGCTCACCGACAGGGCCTGAAGCTTTCTTT. Its translation: CASSPTGPEAFF.

The V call is TRBV27, the J call TRBJ2-7; tentatively, D is TRBD1 (6 bases). The germline V gene encodes CDR1 MNHEY and CDR2 SMNVEV (reference sequence). V was cut by 10 bases and J by 4 bases, with 17 bases left in between. The CDR3 runs 13 residues. As DNA, the CDR3 is TGTGCCACCAAGACAGGACCCGAATACGAGCAGTACTTC. Its protein product is CATKTGPEYEQYF.

This clone was seen more than once but under ten times. The chain links TRBV27 to TRBJ2-7, with 8 bases fitting TRBD1. Per the germline V gene, CDR1 is MNHEY and CDR2 is SMNVEV (reference sequence). The CDR3 runs 18 residues. Trimming removed 2 bases from V and 2 bases from J; junction bases left unmatched: 14. As DNA, the CDR3 is TGTGCCAGCAGTTTAGTGGGGACAGGCTCAGGCCTTACCTACGAGCAGTACTTC. It is translated as CASSLVGTGSGLTYEQYF.

The rearrangement uses TRBV6-5 and TRBJ2-5; 8 nucleotides match TRBD1. This CDR3 is 13 amino acids long. The germline V gene encodes CDR1 MNHEY and CDR2 SVGAGI. V dropped 6 bases and J dropped 5; count of bases not matched to a gene: 5. The CDR3 loop is CASSVQGEETQYF. For the CDR3, the DNA is TGTGCCAGCAGCGTACAGGGGGAGGAGACCCAGTACTTC.

This chain joins TRBV28 and TRBJ1-1; D gene ambiguous. Germline CDR1 reads MDHEN; CDR2 reads SYDVKM. V shed 3 bases and J shed 1 base, with 9 bases lying between them. The CDR3 spans 14 residues. The CDR3 DNA follows: TGTGCCAGCAGTTTGAGTACCGGGAACACTGAAGCTTTCTTT. Protein: CASSLSTGNTEAFF. Full variable domain (missing parts from reference TRBV28 and TRBJ1-1): DVKVTQSSRYLVKRTGEKVFLECVQDMDHENMFWYRQDPGLGLRLIYFSYDVKMKEKGDIPEGYSVSREKKERFSLILESASTNQTSMYLCASSLSTGNTEAFFGQGTRLTVV.

This clone has only one observation. The chain employs TRBV2 and TRBJ2-5; D is ambiguous. Judging by the DNA end, TRBJ2-7 fits better; the J call may be wrong. Looked up from germline, CDR1 is SNHLY and CDR2 is FYNNEI. This CDR3 contains 12 residues. The CDR3 reads CASSEFWYEQYF. CDR3 DNA sequence: TGTGCCAGCAGTGAATTTTGGTACGAGCAGTACTTC.

This chain uses TRBV7-2 with TRBJ2-1; D perhaps matches TRBD2 (6 bases). The CDR3 totals 12 residues. CDR1 is SGHTA, CDR2 FQGNSA, per germline. Trimming took 1 base from V and 13 from J, leaving 11 bases between them. CDR3 residues: CASSLGLAKQFF. The CDR3 coding sequence is TGTGCCAGCAGCTTAGGGCTAGCGAAACAGTTCTTC.

This clone was detected a few times. V usage is TRBV6-4 and J usage is TRBJ2-6; 7 nucleotides line up with TRBD1. J lost 1 base, V lost 3 bases, and 3 bases had no gene match. From germline, CDR1 is MRHNA and CDR2 SNTAGT. The CDR3 loop spans 16 amino acids. Here the CDR3 DNA reads TGTGCCAGCAGTGATGACAGGGCATCTGGGGCCAACGTCCTGACTTTC. Translation: CASSDDRASGANVLTF.

The J gene is TRBJ1-2, the V gene TRBV27, with D perhaps TRBD1 (6 bases). This CDR3 has 13 amino acids. CDR1 is MNHEY, CDR2 SMNVEV, per germline (reference sequence). V dropped 2 bases and J dropped 7 bases, with 11 bases sitting between them. CDR3 residues: CASSLGGAGGYTF. CDR3 DNA: TGTGCCAGCAGTTTAGGGGGGGCCGGTGGCTACACCTTC.

The chain recombines TRBV5-8 with TRBJ1-4; 9 bases align to TRBD1. CDR1 is SGHTS and CDR2 is YDEGEE in the germline V gene. With 5 bases clipped from V and 9 bases from J, the junction kept 8 bases outside the gene matches. CDR3 size: 14 residues. For the CDR3, the DNA is TGTGCCAGCAGTCAGGACAGGGGAGATCAAAAACTGTTTTTT. Amino acid sequence: CASSQDRGDQKLFF.

This chain joins TRBV7-6 and TRBJ1-4; the match to TRBD1 covers 7 bases. Germline V gene sequence: CDR1 SGHVS, CDR2 FNYEAQ. The V and J ends lost 5 bases and 7 bases, in that order; junction bases with no gene match: 10. This CDR3 has 15 residues. The CDR3 DNA reads TGTGCCAGCAGCGAAAAGTGGGACAGCTTTGAAAAACTGTTTTTT. Amino acid sequence: CASSEKWDSFEKLFF.

This rearrangement joins TRBV6-1 to TRBJ2-4; D uncertain. CDR1 and CDR2 from the germline V gene are MNHNS and SASEGT. This CDR3 region has 13 residues. Trimming shortened V by 6 bases and J by 6 bases, and 12 bases separated the two germline ends. CDR3 DNA: TGTGCCAGCAGCCAGGCCCCGAGAAACATTCAGTACTTC. Translated, it gives CASSQAPRNIQYF.

This clone has a handful of counts. This sequence joins TRBV9 and TRBJ1-2, with D possibly TRBD1 on 5 matching bases. This CDR3 contains 11 residues. From germline, CDR1 is SGDLS and CDR2 YYNGEE. Trimming left V 4 bases short and J 8 bases short, with 9 bases between. The chain's CDR3 is CASSLGGGYTF. The CDR3 DNA reads as TGTGCCAGCAGCCTCGGGGGGGGCTACACCTTC.

This chain uses TRBV18 with TRBJ1-5; D is ambiguous. Germline CDR1 is KGHSH and CDR2 is LQKENI. The ends were cut back, 0 bases at V and 1 base at J, with 10 bases in the middle. The CDR3 consists of 16 residues. CDR3 protein: CASSPPGRRSNQPQHF. The CDR3 region has the DNA TGTGCCAGCTCACCACCGGGGAGGAGAAGCAATCAGCCCCAGCATTTT.